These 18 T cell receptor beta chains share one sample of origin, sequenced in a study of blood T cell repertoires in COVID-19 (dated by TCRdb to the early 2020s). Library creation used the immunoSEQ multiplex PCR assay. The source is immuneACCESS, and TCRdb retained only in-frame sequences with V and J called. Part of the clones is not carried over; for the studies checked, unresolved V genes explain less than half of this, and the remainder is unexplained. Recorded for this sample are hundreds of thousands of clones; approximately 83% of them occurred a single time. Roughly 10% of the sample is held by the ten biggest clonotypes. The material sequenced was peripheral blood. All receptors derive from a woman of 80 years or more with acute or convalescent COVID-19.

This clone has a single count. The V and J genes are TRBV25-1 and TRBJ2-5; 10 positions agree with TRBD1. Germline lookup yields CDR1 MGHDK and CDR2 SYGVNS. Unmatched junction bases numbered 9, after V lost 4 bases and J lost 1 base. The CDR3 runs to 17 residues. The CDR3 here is CASSGTGTGASQETQYF. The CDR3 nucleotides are TGTGCCAGCAGTGGCACAGGGACAGGGGCGTCCCAAGAGACCCAGTACTTC.

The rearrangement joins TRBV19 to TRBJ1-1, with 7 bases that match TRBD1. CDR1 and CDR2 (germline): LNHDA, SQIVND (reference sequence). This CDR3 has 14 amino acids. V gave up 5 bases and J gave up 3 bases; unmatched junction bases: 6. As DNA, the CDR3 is TGTGCCAGTAGTGCGACAGGGTTTTACACTGAAGCTTTCTTT. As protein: CASSATGFYTEAFF.

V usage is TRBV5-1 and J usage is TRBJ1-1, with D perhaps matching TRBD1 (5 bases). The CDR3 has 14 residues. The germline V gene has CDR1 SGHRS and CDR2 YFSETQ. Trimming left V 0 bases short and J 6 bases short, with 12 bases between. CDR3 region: CASSLAPGISEAFF. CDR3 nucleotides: TGCGCCAGCAGCTTGGCCCCAGGGATTTCTGAAGCTTTCTTT.

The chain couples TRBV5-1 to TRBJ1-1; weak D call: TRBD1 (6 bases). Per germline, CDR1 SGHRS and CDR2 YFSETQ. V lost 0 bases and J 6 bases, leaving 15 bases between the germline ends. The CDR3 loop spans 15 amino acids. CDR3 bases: TGCGCCAGCAGCTTGGAGGGACACCCCCGATCTGAAGCTTTCTTT. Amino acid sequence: CASSLEGHPRSEAFF.

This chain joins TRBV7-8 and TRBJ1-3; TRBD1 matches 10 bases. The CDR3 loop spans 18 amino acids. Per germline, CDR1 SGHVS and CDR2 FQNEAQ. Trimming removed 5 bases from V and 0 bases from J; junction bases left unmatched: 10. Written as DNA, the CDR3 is TGTGCCAGCAGCCCAATCCCGGGACAGGGGAGCTCTGGAAACACCATATATTTT. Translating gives CASSPIPGQGSSGNTIYF.

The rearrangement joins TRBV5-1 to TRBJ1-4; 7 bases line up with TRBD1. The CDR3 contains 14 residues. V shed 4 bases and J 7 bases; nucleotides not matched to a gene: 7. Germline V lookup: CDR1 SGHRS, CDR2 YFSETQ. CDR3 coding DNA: TGCGCCAGCAGCCACGGGACAGCAATTGAAAAACTGTTTTTT. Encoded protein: CASSHGTAIEKLFF.

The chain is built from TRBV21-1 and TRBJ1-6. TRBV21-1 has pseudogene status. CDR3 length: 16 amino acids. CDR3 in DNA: TGTGCCAGCACCGAACGGGGTCACTCCTATAATTCACCCCTCCACTTT. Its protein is CASTERGHSYNSPLHF.

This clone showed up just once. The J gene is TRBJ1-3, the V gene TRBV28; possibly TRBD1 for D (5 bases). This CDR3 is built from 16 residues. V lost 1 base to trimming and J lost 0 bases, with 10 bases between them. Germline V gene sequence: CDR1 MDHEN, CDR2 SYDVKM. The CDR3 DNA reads TGTGCCAGCAGTTTATCGGACAAGAGCTCTGGAAACACCATATATTTT. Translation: CASSLSDKSSGNTIYF.

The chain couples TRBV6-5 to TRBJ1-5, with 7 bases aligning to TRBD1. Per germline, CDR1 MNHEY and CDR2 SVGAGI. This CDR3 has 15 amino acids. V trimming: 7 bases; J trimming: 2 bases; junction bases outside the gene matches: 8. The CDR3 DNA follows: TGTGCCAGCAATCCCCGGGACAGAGGCAATCAGCCCCAGCATTTT. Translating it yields CASNPRDRGNQPQHF.

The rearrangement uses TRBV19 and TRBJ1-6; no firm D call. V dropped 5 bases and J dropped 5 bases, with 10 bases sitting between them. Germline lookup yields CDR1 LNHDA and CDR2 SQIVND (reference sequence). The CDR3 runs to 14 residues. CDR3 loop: CASSAQADNSPLHF. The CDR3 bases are TGTGCCAGTAGTGCGCAAGCGGATAATTCACCCCTCCACTTT. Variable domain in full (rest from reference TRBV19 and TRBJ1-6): DGGITQSPKYLFRKEGQNVTLSCEQNLNHDAMYWYRQDPGQGLRLIYYSQIVNDFQKGDIAEGYSVSREKKESFPLTVTSAQKNPTAFYLCASSAQADNSPLHFGNGTRLTVT.

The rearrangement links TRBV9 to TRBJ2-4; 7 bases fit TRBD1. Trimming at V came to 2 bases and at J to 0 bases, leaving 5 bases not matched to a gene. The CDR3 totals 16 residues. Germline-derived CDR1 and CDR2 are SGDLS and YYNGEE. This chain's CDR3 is CASSVRTGEAKNIQYF. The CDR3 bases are TGTGCCAGCAGCGTCCGTACAGGGGAAGCCAAAAACATTCAGTACTTC.

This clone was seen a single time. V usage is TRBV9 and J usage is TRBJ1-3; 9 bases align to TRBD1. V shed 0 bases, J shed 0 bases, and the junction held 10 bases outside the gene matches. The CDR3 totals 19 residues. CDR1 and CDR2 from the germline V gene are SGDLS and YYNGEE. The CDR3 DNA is TGTGCCAGCAGCGTAGCAGGGACAGGGACCCGTACCTCTGGAAACACCATATATTTT. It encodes CASSVAGTGTRTSGNTIYF.

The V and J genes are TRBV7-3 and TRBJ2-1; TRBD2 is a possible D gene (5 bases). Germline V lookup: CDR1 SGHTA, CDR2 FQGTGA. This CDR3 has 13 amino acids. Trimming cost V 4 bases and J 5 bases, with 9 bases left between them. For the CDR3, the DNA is TGTGCCAGCAGCTCAGGACTGAACAATGAGCAGTTCTTC. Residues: CASSSGLNNEQFF.

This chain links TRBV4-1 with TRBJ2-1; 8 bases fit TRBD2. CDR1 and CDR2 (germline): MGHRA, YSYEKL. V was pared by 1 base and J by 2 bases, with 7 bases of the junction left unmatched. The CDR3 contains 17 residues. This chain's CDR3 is CASSQGGKAGAYNEQFF. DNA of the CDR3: TGCGCCAGCAGCCAAGGGGGAAAAGCGGGGGCCTACAATGAGCAGTTCTTC.

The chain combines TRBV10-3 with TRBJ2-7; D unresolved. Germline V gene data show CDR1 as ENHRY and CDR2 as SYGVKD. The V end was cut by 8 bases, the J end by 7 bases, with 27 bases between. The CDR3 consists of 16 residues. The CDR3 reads CAIGGGPSPTTSEQYF. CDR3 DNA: TGTGCCATCGGCGGCGGTCCATCCCCGACGACGAGTGAGCAGTACTTC.

The CDR3 nucleotides read TGCGCCAGCAGTGTCGAGGTCACGGTTGAGCAGTTCTTC. This sequence encodes CASSVEVTVEQFF. The rearrangement uses TRBV10-2 and TRBJ2-1; D is undetermined. Germline lookup yields CDR1 WSHSY and CDR2 SAAADI. V gave up 4 bases and J gave up 9 bases, with 13 bases separating them. There are 13 residues in the CDR3.

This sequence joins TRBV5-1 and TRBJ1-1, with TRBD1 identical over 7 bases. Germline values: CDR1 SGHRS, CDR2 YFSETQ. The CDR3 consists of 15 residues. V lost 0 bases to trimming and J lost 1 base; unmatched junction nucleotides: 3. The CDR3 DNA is TGCGCCAGCAGCTTGGAGGGACAGCGGAACACTGAAGCTTTCTTT. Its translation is CASSLEGQRNTEAFF.

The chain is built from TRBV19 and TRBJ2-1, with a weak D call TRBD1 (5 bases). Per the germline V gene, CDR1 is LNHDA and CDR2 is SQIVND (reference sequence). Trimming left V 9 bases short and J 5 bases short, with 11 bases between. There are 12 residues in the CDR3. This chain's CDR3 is CARTDTNNEQFF. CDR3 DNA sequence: TGTGCCAGGACGGACACAAACAATGAGCAGTTCTTC.